This TCR beta chain was identified during a study of blood T cell repertoires in COVID-19 (dated by TCRdb to about 2020). Some background on the complete study: Samples from collaborators originated in the United States, Italy and Spain and spanned both the acute and convalescent phases of COVID-19. The samples were drawn from the first 160 participants of the ongoing ImmuneRACE study and from roughly 1,300 subjects provided by 6 global collaborators. The material from the prospective study consisted of cDNA or gDNA derived from T cells, B-cell-depleted T cells, or PBMCs. Deeply sampled blood TCRbeta repertoires from subjects exposed to, actively infected with, or recovered from COVID-19 were included in the dataset. Nearly every sample came with metadata listing a de-identified subject ID, COVID-19 status, age in years and sex. HLA class I and class II types, where available, came from metadata supplied by the sample provider rather than from assay-based typing. The repertoires were released in a freely available public database meant as a resource for research on the immune response to SARS-CoV-2. Points the paper makes about the study in general: Clinical and demographic metadata were provided uncurated, with the amount varying by source and participant.

The germline V gene yields SGHNT for CDR1 and YENEEA for CDR2. The junction shows trimming of 2 bases on V and 2 bases on J, plus 9 bases between the germline ends. The CDR3 has 14 amino acids, counting the end cysteine and phenylalanine. The entry retains the CDR3 DNA only, 42 bases that are in frame from base 1. Concerning this clone itself: Its target antigen remains unknown. No much larger clonotype is one base removed from it; base qualities were not supplied.

Participants in the prospective study were enrolled through a virtual design, were aged roughly 18 to 100 years, and lived in roughly 26 United States geographic areas. In the prospective study, cohorts were assigned on the basis of participant-reported clinical history obtained from a screening survey and a study questionnaire. In the prospective study, whole blood, serum and a nasopharyngeal or oropharyngeal swab were collected from each participant by mobile phlebotomists. Participants in the prospective study had the option to provide additional blood draws and questionnaires over a 2-month period. Blood samples from the prospective study were shipped frozen or at room temperature prior to DNA extraction. TCRbeta CDR3 regions were amplified from genomic DNA by means of the immunoSEQ Assay, a bias-controlled multiplex PCR. Turning to the authors' computational methods: Within the assay, amplification of reference gene primers was used to estimate how many nucleated cells each sample contained. Sequence reads were collapsed and filtered to measure the absolute abundance of every unique TCRbeta CDR3 rearrangement. For each sample, productive Simpson clonality was calculated by taking the square root of Simpson's diversity index across productive rearrangements. This is the immuneACCESS table as TCRdb keeps it, with only in-frame sequences that have V and J called. A part of the clones is gone; compared with another copy, unresolved V genes explain less than half, and the rest is unexplained. The DNA was the basis for D and trimming; V, J and clone size are from that table. For this sample the table gives hundreds of thousands of clones, of which approximately 86% were detected only once. Clones ranked in the top ten supply 2.5% to 3% of the sample.

Here the chain combines TRBV11-3 and TRBJ2-5; the D gene cannot be resolved reliably. The receptor comes from a woman in her thirties with acute COVID-19. The sequencing input was PBMCs or T cells enriched from blood (not recorded which). The nucleotide sequence is given as TGTGCCAGCAGCTTAAATGTTCTACAAGAGACCCAGTACTTC. This sequence encodes CASSLNVLQETQYF.